This TCR beta chain originates from a study of human T cells and chemical hapten exposure. Background on the study: Donors were sensitized with 2% DPC on the upper inner arm. General observations from the study: Expanded TCRs showed more large CDR3 clusters than pre-sensitization or healthy control sets. TCRs above 1 in 1000 frequency did not change with DPC sensitization.

The time point denotes: patch test 2, 6 weeks after DPC sensitization. Treatment of the sample: therapeutic diphenylcyclopropenone sensitization with weekly scalp DPC. In the case of this clonotype: Its antigen is not known. One base away lies a much larger clone, so this may be a sequencing read error.

In the authors' methods: Ranging from roughly 20,000 to 750,000, TCR counts per sample had a median value of around 94,000. TCRdb itself ran the RACE reads through MiXCR, one entry per CDR3 protein. These V and J calls rely on TCRdb rather than the paper's analysis. The sample lists 350,000 to 400,000 distinct CDR3 sequences, about 6% occurring once. The length of the CDR3 is 12 residues. The TCR was taken from a woman under 30 with alopecia areata. Some clones in this sample may be carry-over from other donors' samples. The chain combines TRBV12-3 or TRBV12-4 with TRBJ2-1; D uncertain. Here the sequenced sample was whole blood, taken in connection with sensitization to the hapten diphenylcyclopropenone (DPC). The CDR3 region has the DNA TGTGCCAACAGTCTACGTCATAGTGAGCAGTTCTTC. As protein: CANSLRHSEQFF.